A selection of T cell receptor beta chains follows, all from one sample in a study of blood T cell repertoires in COVID-19. Generated by immunoSEQ multiplex PCR, the TCRdb table keeps only in-frame clones and is missing some. Here the sample spans 250,000 to 300,000 clones, around 90% being singletons. Sequencing was done on a sample of peripheral blood. These TCRs come from a woman aged 40 to 49 who had recovered from COVID-19. Each CDR3 is given with its conserved first and last residue.

v_call: TRBV7-3
cdr3_aa: CASSLNPPGAGGSDTQYF

v_call: TRBV7-8
cdr3_aa: CASSLVGSGSLLLQFF

v_call: TRBV5-6
cdr3_aa: CASSRTGGLEEKLFF

v_call: TRBV28
cdr3_aa: CASSLDSSSYNEQFF

v_call: TRBV5-5
cdr3_aa: CASSLVGQLSSYEQYF

v_call: TRBV4-1
cdr3_aa: CASRPTGGKTYEQYF

v_call: TRBV9
cdr3_aa: CASSGTSGSAYQYF

v_call: TRBV5-6
cdr3_aa: CASSYRTAGAKNIQYF

v_call: TRBV5-4
cdr3_aa: CASSLGTEPYLEQYF

v_call: TRBV15
cdr3_aa: CATSRDRVLSYEQYF

v_call: TRBV6-1
cdr3_aa: CASSGVTGKRLGTGELFF

v_call: TRBV6-1
cdr3_aa: CASSAPPGLAGAGNIQYF

v_call: TRBV5-8
cdr3_aa: CASSRGTAANTGELFF

v_call: TRBV6-5
cdr3_aa: CAGGLADVTDTQYF

v_call: TRBV24-1
cdr3_aa: CATSDSSKPLEPQHF

v_call: TRBV25-1
cdr3_aa: CASSDSRQGNTEAFF

v_call: TRBV3-1/TRBV3-2
cdr3_aa: CASSQVVSGNTIYF

v_call: TRBV19
cdr3_aa: CASSIYGGVGEAFF

v_call: TRBV5-1
cdr3_aa: CASSLAPGQGDNEQFF

v_call: TRBV9
cdr3_aa: CASSVGRGLAGVNEQFF

v_call: TRBV18
cdr3_aa: CASSDGGPLHTDTQYF

v_call: TRBV4-1
cdr3_aa: CASSPSLGGASGQPQHF

v_call: TRBV10-3
cdr3_aa: CAISESVQGFSTDTQYF

v_call: TRBV11-3
cdr3_aa: CASSPGLAGGSYEQYF

v_call: TRBV3-1/TRBV3-2
cdr3_aa: CASSRTGVEELFF

v_call: TRBV20-1
cdr3_aa: CSASGAGTAKSGPEAFF

v_call: TRBV19
cdr3_aa: CASSLAGGNIQYF

v_call: TRBV6-1
cdr3_aa: CASSEMGAMANTEAFF

v_call: TRBV9
cdr3_aa: CASSVAWTSGSAAGELFF

v_call: TRBV5-1
cdr3_aa: CASSLRAGGPHNEQFF

v_call: TRBV9
cdr3_aa: CASSESGASYEQYF

v_call: TRBV19
cdr3_aa: CASSQSSGRAGSYNEQFF

v_call: TRBV5-4
cdr3_aa: CASSTGLAGTGELFF

v_call: TRBV18
cdr3_aa: CASSDGTSGRATVF

v_call: TRBV6-2/TRBV6-3
cdr3_aa: CASSQTGTNEQFF

v_call: TRBV4-1
cdr3_aa: CASSPGVGGGAGSTDTQYF

v_call: TRBV5-1
cdr3_aa: CASSFEGVRNEKLFF

v_call: TRBV5-1
cdr3_aa: CASSLAREMGEQYF

v_call: TRBV5-1
cdr3_aa: CASSNLGTGARNEQFF

v_call: TRBV24-1
cdr3_aa: CATSDPGDSSNYGYTF

v_call: TRBV4-1
cdr3_aa: CASSPTTGTNYGYTF

v_call: TRBV10-2
cdr3_aa: CASSRDRVGPGELFF

v_call: TRBV28
cdr3_aa: CASSPDRGSYEQYF

v_call: TRBV11-2
cdr3_aa: CASSLVDRGETQYF

v_call: TRBV7-6
cdr3_aa: CASSFSNSGNTGELFF

v_call: TRBV5-6
cdr3_aa: CASRDTSGSTGELFF

v_call: TRBV2
cdr3_aa: CASSERLYQETQYF